The subject of this entry is one T cell receptor (beta chain). This sample also contains other DNA sequences that code for the same CDR3. These data originate in a study of blood T cell repertoires in COVID-19. Whole-study context: Specimens from acute and convalescent COVID-19 originated in the United States, Italy and Spain. PBMCs, B-cell-depleted T cells, or T cells were the source of the cDNA or gDNA that made up the material.

Everyone who took part was roughly 18 to 89 years old, and they came from about 25 US areas. Which cohort a participant joined came from the clinical history participants gave. CDR1 and CDR2 (germline): SGDLS, YYNGEE. The V gene end was trimmed by 1 base and the J gene end by 0 bases; junction bases not matched to a gene: 0. The CDR3 has 15 amino acids. TCRdb's table, derived via immunoSEQ multiplex PCR, lists solely in-frame clones and lacks some. This sample has roughly 230,000 clones, with about 88% found just once. The specimen sequenced was PBMCs or T cells enriched from blood (not recorded which). The chain has TRBV9 and TRBJ2-1; 8 bases fit TRBD2. This sequence was found in a woman between 45 and 60 years old who had been exposed to COVID-19. The CDR3 sequence is CASSVLAGSYNEQFF. The CDR3 DNA follows: TGTGCCAGCAGCGTACTAGCGGGCTCCTACAATGAGCAGTTCTTC.